This T cell receptor beta chain was recovered during a study of beta chain features in type 1 diabetes. About the study: In age, gender and cell yields, patients were similar to healthy donors.

Germline assignment: CDR1 SGHDN and CDR2 FVKESK. V lost 5 bases and J 3 bases, leaving 14 bases between the germline ends. The CDR3 sequence is 14 residues long. This clone was recorded a few times. As every portion of the isolated RNA was reverse transcribed, the sequencing read expressed TCRB transcripts. TCRdb's table, derived via immunoSEQ multiplex PCR, lists solely in-frame clones and lacks some. The sample holds about 230,000 clones; over 8.5% are singletons and the top ten take 0.03% to 0.035%. Without exception, sorted populations had purity beyond 95%. Sequencing input: naive CD4+ T cells from blood. The receptor was derived from a woman aged 18-29 years in good health. The chain is built from TRBV14 and TRBJ2-7; maybe TRBD2 (7 bases). CDR3 residues: CASSEGGLLYEQYF. DNA of the CDR3: TGTGCCAGCAGCGAGGGGGGACTACTCTACGAGCAGTACTTC. The variable domain in full, completed from reference TRBV14 and TRBJ2-7, reads EAGVTQFPSHSVIEKGQTVTLRCDPISGHDNLYWYRRVMGKEIKFLLHFVKESKQDESGMPNNRFLAERTGGTYSTLKVQPAELEDSGVYFCASSEGGLLYEQYFGPGTRLTVT.